This T cell receptor beta chain was sequenced in a study of blood T cell repertoires in COVID-19. Study-wide background: Donors in the United States, Italy and Spain gave samples during acute or convalescent COVID-19. T cells, B-cell-depleted T cells, or PBMCs supplied cDNA or gDNA.

In the source study's methods: Amplification with reference gene primers provided the estimates of nucleated cell counts. Clones were read by immunoSEQ multiplex PCR, and TCRdb kept only the in-frame ones, dropping some. That table furnishes V, J and clone size, whereas the DNA furnished D and trimming. The data contain 380,000 or so clones, about 90% of them singletons. CDR3 length equals 15 residues. Germline V CDR1 and CDR2: SGHNT, YYREEE (reference sequence). Trimming removed 4 bases from V and 4 bases from J; junction bases left unmatched: 5. The chain links TRBV5-4 to TRBJ2-1, with 10 positions matching TRBD2. The sequenced sample consisted of peripheral blood. This clonotype originated in a man aged 40-49 years with acute or convalescent COVID-19. CDR3 region: CASSAGTSAYNEQFF. The CDR3 nucleotides read TGTGCCAGCAGCGCCGGGACTAGCGCGTACAATGAGCAGTTCTTC.